The rows below give T cell receptor beta chains drawn from one sample of a study of shared clonotypes between healthy human individuals. Sequencing was performed with immunoSEQ multiplex PCR; in TCRdb, only in-frame clones are kept and a portion is missing. The sample yields over a million clones, less than 99% seen once. Source material: naive CD4+ T cells sorted from blood. These receptors all come from a man aged 25 to 40 in good health. CDR3s include the opening cysteine and the closing phenylalanine or tryptophan. The order of the fields is J gene, clone size, D gene, V gene, CDR3 DNA, CDR3 protein. D genes are given only for firm matches. Clone sizes are given selectively: once, few, many, or a class where the clone is expanded.

TRBJ2-7 . . TRBV6-5 TGTGCCAGCAGAACGGGACACGGGAGCTCCGAGCAGTACTTC CASRTGHGSSEQYF
TRBJ2-3 . TRBD1 TRBV29-1 TGCAGCGCACGGGACAGGTTTAGCACAGATACGCAGTATTTT CSARDRFSTDTQYF
TRBJ2-1 . TRBD2 TRBV27 TGTGCCAGCAGTTCTAAACTTACGGGACTAGCGGACAATGAGCAGTTCTTC CASSSKLTGLADNEQFF
TRBJ2-3 once TRBD1 TRBV5-1 TGCGCCAGCAGCCTGGGGACAGGGGCAGATACGCAGTATTTT CASSLGTGADTQYF
TRBJ1-5 . . TRBV28 TGTGCCAGCAGTTTGGTTCGGCCGGTCAATCCCCAGCATTTT CASSLVRPVNPQHF
TRBJ1-1 . . TRBV7-9 TGTGCCAGCAGCTTAGGAGTGACTTCGGGCACTGAAGCTTTCTTT CASSLGVTSGTEAFF
TRBJ1-3 . . TRBV2 TGTGCCAGCATCGAATCATTCAGGGTCCGAACCTCTGGAAACACCATATATTTT CASIESFRVRTSGNTIYF
TRBJ1-5 . . TRBV15 TGTGCCACCAGCAGAGGGCCTCCGGTAAGCAATCAGCCCCAGCATTTT CATSRGPPVSNQPQHF
TRBJ2-3 . TRBD2 TRBV19 TGTGCCAGTAGTGTCCTGACTAGCGGGGGCCGGGATACGCAGTATTTT CASSVLTSGGRDTQYF
TRBJ1-1 . TRBD1 TRBV9 TGTGCCAGCAGCGCCCACAGGGGGAGGGTGGTAGACACTGAAGCTTTCTTT CASSAHRGRVVDTEAFF
TRBJ1-2 . TRBD1 TRBV11-2 TGTGCCAGCAGCCACCGGGGGGACAGATATGGCTACACCTTC CASSHRGDRYGYTF
TRBJ1-2 once . TRBV6-5 TGTGCCAGCAGTTACTCGACCGGGGAGGCGGATGGCTACACCTTC CASSYSTGEADGYTF
TRBJ2-7 . . TRBV10-3 TGTGCCATCATGGGGGCCTACGAGCAGTACTTC CAIMGAYEQYF